The T cell receptor beta chain described here comes from a study of response to subunit inactivated influenza vaccine. Notes on the study in general: T cells newly recruited by each seasonal influenza vaccination are few, the authors suggested.

This clonotype appeared many times. Its antigen is still unknown. The V gene's germline CDR1 is GTSNPN and CDR2 SVGIG (reference sequence). The CDR3 consists of 13 residues. Trimming stripped 5 bases from V and 2 bases from J, with 9 bases between. MiXCR, run by TCRdb on the RT-PCR reads, gives a single entry per CDR3 protein. The profile shows about half a million distinct CDR3 sequences, less than 8% of them singletons. The genes are TRBV30 and TRBJ2-2, with D hard to call. The TCR originated in a man in his fifties or sixties who received an inactivated influenza vaccine. The specimen was PBMCs from blood, collected around 25 months after vaccination. The CDR3 DNA is TGTGCCTGGGCCCAATTTAACACCGGGGAGCTGTTTTTT. Translated, it gives CAWAQFNTGELFF.